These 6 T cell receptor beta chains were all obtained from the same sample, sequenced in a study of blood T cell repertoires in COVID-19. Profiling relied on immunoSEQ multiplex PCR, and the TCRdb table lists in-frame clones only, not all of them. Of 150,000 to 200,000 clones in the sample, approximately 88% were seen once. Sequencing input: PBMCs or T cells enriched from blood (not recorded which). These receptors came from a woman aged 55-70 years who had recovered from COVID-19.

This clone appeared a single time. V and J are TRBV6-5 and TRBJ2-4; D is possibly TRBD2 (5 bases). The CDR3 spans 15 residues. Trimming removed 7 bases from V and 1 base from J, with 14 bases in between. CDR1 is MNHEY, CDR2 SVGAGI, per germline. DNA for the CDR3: TGTGCCAGCAAAGGCATGGGAGTTGCCAAAAACATTCAGTACTTC. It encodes CASKGMGVAKNIQYF.

The chain's CDR3 is CASSGGGRAETQYF. The CDR3 DNA follows: TGTGCCAGCAGTGGGGGGGGTAGGGCTGAGACCCAGTACTTC. The V gene is TRBV2, the J gene TRBJ2-5, with TRBD2 identical over 7 bases. CDR1 SNHLY and CDR2 FYNNEI come from the germline V gene. J gave up 5 bases and V 4 bases, and 7 bases lay outside the gene matches. The CDR3 is 14 amino acids.

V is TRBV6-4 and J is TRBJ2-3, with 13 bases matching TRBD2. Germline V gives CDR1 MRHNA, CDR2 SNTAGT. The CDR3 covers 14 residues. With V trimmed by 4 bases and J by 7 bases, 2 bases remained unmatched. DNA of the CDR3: TGTGCCAGCAGTGCGGGACTAGCGGGGTATACGCAGTATTTT. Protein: CASSAGLAGYTQYF.

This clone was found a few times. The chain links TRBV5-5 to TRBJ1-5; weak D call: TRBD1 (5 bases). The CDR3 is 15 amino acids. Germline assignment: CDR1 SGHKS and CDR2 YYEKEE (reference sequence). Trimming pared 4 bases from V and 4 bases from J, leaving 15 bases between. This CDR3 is CASSPLDSSNQPQHF. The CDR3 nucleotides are TGTGCCAGCAGCCCTCTTGACAGTTCTAATCAGCCCCAGCATTTT.

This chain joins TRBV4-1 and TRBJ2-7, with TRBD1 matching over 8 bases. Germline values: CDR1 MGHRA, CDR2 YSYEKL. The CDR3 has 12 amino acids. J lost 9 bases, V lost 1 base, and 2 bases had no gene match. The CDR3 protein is CASSQGTGRQYF. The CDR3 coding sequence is TGCGCCAGCAGCCAAGGGACAGGGCGGCAGTACTTC.

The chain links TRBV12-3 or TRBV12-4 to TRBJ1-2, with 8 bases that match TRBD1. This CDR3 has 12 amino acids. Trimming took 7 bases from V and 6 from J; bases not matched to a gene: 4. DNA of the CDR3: TGTGCCAGCACCGACAGGGGACATGGCTACACCTTC. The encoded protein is CASTDRGHGYTF.